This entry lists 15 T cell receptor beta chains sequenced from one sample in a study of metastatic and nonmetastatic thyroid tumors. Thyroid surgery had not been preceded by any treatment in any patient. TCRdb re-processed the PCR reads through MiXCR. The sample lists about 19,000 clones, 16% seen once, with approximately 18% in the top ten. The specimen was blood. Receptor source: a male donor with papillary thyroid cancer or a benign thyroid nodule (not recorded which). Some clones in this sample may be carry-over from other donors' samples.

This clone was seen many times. Written as DNA, the CDR3 is TGTGCCAGCAGCCGTAGCTCCTACAATGAGCAGTTCTTC. This translates into CASSRSSYNEQFF. The V call is TRBV28, the J call TRBJ2-1; D remains ambiguous. V was clipped by 6 bases and J by 0 bases, with 6 bases between them. Germline V lookup: CDR1 MDHEN, CDR2 SYDVKM. The CDR3 contains 13 residues.

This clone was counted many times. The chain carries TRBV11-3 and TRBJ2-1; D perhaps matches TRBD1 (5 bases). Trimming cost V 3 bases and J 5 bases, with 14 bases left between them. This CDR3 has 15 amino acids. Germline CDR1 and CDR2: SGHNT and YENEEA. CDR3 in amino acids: CASSFQGSLHNEQFF. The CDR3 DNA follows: TGTGCCAGCAGCTTTCAGGGCAGCCTTCACAATGAGCAGTTCTTC. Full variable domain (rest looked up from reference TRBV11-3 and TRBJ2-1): EAGVVQSPRYKIIEKKQPVAFWCNPISGHNTLYWYLQNLGQGPELLIRYENEEAVDDSQLPKDRFSAERLKGVDSTLKIQPAELGDSAVYLCASSFQGSLHNEQFFGPGTRLTVL.

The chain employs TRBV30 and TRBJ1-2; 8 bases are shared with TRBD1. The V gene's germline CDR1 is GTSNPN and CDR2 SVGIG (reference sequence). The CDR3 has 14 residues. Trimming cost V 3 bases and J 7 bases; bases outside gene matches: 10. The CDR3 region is CAWREAGGAGGYTF. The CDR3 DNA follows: TGTGCCTGGAGGGAAGCAGGGGGCGCCGGTGGCTACACCTTC.

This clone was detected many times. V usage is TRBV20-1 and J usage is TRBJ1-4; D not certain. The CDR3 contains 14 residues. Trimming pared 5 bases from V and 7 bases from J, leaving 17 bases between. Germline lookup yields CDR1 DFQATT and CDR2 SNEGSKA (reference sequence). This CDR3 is CSAEARGASEKLFF. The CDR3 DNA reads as TGCAGTGCTGAAGCCCGAGGAGCTAGTGAAAAACTGTTTTTT.

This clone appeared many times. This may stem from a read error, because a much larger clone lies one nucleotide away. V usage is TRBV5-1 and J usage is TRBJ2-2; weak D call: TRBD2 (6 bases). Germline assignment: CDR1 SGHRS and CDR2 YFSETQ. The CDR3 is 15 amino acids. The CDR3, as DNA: TGCACCAGCCACATGCCCGGGAGCAATGCCGGGGAGCTGTTTTTT. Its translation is CTSHMPGSNAGELFF.

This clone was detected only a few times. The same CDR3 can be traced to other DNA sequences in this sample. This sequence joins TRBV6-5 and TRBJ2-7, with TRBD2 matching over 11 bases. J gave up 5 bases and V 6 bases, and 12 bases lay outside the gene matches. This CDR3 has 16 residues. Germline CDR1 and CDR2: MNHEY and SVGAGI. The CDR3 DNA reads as TGTGCCAGCAGCTATGGGGGTTTAGCGGGAGGGGACGAGCAGTACTTC. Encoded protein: CASSYGGLAGGDEQYF.

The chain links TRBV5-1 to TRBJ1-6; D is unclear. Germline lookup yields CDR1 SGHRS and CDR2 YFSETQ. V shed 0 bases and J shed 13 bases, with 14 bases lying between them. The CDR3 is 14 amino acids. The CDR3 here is CASSLEASSVPLHF. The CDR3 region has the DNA TGCGCCAGCAGCTTGGAGGCCAGCTCAGTCCCCCTCCACTTT.

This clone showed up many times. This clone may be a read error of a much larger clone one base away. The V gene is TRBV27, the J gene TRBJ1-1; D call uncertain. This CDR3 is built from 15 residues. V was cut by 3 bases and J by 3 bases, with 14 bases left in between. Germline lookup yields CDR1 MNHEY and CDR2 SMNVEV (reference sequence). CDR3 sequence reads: CASSLAGGRDTEAFF. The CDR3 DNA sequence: TGTGCCAGCAGTTTGGCAGGAGGTAGGGACACTGAAGCTTTCTTT.

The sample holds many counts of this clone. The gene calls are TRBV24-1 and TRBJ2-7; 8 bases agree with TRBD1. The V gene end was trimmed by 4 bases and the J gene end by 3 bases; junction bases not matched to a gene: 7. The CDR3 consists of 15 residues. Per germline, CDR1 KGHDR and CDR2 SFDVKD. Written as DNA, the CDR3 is TGTGCCACCAGTGACCACGACAGGGGAGGCTACGAGCAGTACTTC. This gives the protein CATSDHDRGGYEQYF.

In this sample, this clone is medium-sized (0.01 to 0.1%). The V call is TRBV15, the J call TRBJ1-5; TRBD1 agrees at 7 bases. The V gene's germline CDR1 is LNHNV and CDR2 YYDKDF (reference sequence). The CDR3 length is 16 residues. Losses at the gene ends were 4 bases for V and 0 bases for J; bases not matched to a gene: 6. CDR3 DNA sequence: TGTGCCACCAGCAAGGGGCCAGGGGGTAGCAATCAGCCCCAGCATTTT. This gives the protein CATSKGPGGSNQPQHF.

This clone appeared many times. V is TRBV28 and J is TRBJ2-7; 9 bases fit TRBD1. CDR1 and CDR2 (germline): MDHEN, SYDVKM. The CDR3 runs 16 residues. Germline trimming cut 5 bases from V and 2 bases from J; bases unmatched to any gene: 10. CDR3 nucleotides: TGTGCCAGCAGTGCAACCGGGACAGGGAGAACCTACGAGCAGTACTTC. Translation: CASSATGTGRTYEQYF. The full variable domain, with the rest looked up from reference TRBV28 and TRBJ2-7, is DVKVTQSSRYLVKRTGEKVFLECVQDMDHENMFWYRQDPGLGLRLIYFSYDVKMKEKGDIPEGYSVSREKKERFSLILESASTNQTSMYLCASSATGTGRTYEQYFGPGTRLTVT.

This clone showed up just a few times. The CDR3: CASSFHRSVGPDTQYF. CDR3 sequence (DNA): TGTGCCAGCAGTTTCCACCGGTCCGTAGGCCCAGATACGCAGTATTTT. The chain employs TRBV12-3 or TRBV12-4 and TRBJ2-3; D remains ambiguous. V lost 3 bases to trimming and J lost 4 bases, with 17 bases between them. The CDR3 contains 16 residues.

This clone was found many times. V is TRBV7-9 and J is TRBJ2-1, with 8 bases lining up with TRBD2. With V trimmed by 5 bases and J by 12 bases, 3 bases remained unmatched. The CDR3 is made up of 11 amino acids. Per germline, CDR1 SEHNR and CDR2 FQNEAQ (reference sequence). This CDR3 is CASSPGLAQFF. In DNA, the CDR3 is TGTGCCAGCAGCCCAGGACTAGCGCAGTTCTTC.

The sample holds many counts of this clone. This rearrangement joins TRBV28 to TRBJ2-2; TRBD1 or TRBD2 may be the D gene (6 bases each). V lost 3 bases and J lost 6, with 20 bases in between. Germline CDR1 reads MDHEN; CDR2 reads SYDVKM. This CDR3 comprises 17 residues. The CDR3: CASSFAGGAFRAGELFF. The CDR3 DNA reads TGTGCCAGCAGTTTTGCCGGGGGCGCATTTCGAGCCGGGGAGCTGTTTTTT. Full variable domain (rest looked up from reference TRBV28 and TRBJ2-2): DVKVTQSSRYLVKRTGEKVFLECVQDMDHENMFWYRQDPGLGLRLIYFSYDVKMKEKGDIPEGYSVSREKKERFSLILESASTNQTSMYLCASSFAGGAFRAGELFFGEGSRLTVL.

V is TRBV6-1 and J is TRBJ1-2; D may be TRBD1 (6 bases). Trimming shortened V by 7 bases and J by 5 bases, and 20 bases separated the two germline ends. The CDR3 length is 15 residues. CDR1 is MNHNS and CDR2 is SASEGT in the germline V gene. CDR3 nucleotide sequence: TGTGCCAGCAATCCCCAGACAGGAACCCTATATGGCTACACCTTC. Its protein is CASNPQTGTLYGYTF.